This T cell receptor beta chain originates from a study of blood T cell repertoires in COVID-19. Turning to the study itself: The United States, Italy and Spain supplied acute and convalescent COVID-19 samples.

Using immunoSEQ multiplex PCR, the repertoire was profiled, and TCRdb retains in-frame clones only, with some absent. The repertoire holds about half a million clones, with 75% to 90% as singletons. Trimming shortened V by 2 bases and J by 0 bases, and 7 bases separated the two germline ends. The germline V gene encodes CDR1 SEHNR and CDR2 FQNEAQ (reference sequence). CDR3 length: 14 amino acids. In this sample, this clone turned up a few times. The clonotype comes from a woman aged 55-70 years who had recovered from COVID-19. The genes are TRBV7-9 and TRBJ1-1, with D perhaps TRBD1 (5 bases). Sequencing was performed on PBMCs or T cells enriched from blood (not recorded which). The DNA of the CDR3 is TGTGCCAGCAGCTTACAGGGCATGAACACTGAAGCTTTCTTT. Encoded protein: CASSLQGMNTEAFF.